These 24 T cell receptor beta chains were all obtained from the same sample, sequenced in a study of shared clonotypes between healthy human individuals. The protocol was immunoSEQ multiplex PCR, while the TCRdb copy is restricted to in-frame clones and leaves out a portion. Of 900,000 to 1,200,000 clones detected, about 84% appear once; the ten largest clones hold 0.61%. Sequencing was carried out using memory CD4+ T cells from PBMCs. Stated subset: CD45RA-negative fraction. These receptors originate from a man between 18 and 29 years old in good health. Some clones in this sample may be carry-over from other donors' samples.

Only one count was recorded for this clone. V and J are TRBV4-1 and TRBJ2-1; 7 bases map to TRBD2. The CDR3 runs to 17 residues. V was clipped by 7 bases and J by 8 bases; unmatched bases: 20. Germline-derived CDR1 and CDR2 are MGHRA and YSYEKL. CDR3 protein: CASNPSVVGTISHEQFF. The CDR3, as DNA: TGCGCCAGCAACCCTTCGGTCGTCGGGACTATCTCCCATGAGCAGTTCTTC.

A remark on this clone: With only one base between it and a far larger clone, this is likely a read error. V usage is TRBV5-1 and J usage is TRBJ2-1; the D gene could be TRBD1 or TRBD2 (5 bases each). Germline CDR1 and CDR2: SGHRS and YFSETQ. This CDR3 comprises 13 residues. As DNA, the CDR3 is TGCGCCGGCAGCTTGGGACCGAACAATGAGCAGTTCTTC. Its protein is CAGSLGPNNEQFF.

The chain recombines TRBV5-1 with TRBJ2-3; D may be TRBD1 (5 bases). The CDR3 is 17 residues long. The germline gives CDR1 SGHRS, CDR2 YFSETQ. Between the trimmed V and J ends, which lost 0 bases and 2 bases, there was a span of 16 bases. CDR3 amino acids: CASSLVIGAGPTDTQYF. The CDR3, as DNA: TGCGCCAGCAGCTTGGTGATAGGGGCAGGGCCCACAGATACGCAGTATTTT.

V usage is TRBV28 and J usage is TRBJ1-1; D is perhaps TRBD1 (5 bases). Germline V gene sequence: CDR1 MDHEN, CDR2 SYDVKM. This CDR3 contains 13 residues. V was pared by 4 bases and J by 4 bases, with 10 bases between. CDR3 sequence reads: CASSSGSFTEAFF. DNA of the CDR3: TGTGCCAGCAGTTCAGGGAGTTTCACTGAAGCTTTCTTT.

In its sample, this clone was seen many times. Additional DNA sequences in this sample encode the identical CDR3. The chain employs TRBV29-1 and TRBJ2-3; 9 bases align to TRBD2. Germline V gene lookup returns CDR1 SQVTM and CDR2 ANQGSEA. V trimming: 1 base; J trimming: 5 bases; junction bases outside the gene matches: 4. The CDR3 is made up of 14 amino acids. Here the CDR3 reads CSVEGGRAVDTQYF. For the CDR3, the DNA is TGCAGCGTTGAAGGCGGGAGGGCCGTAGATACGCAGTATTTT.

The V and J genes are TRBV4-2 and TRBJ2-7; D may be TRBD2 (6 bases). V was shortened by 9 bases and J by 5 bases, with 20 bases between the two germline ends. The CDR3 length is 14 residues. Germline assignment: CDR1 LGHNA and CDR2 YNFKEQ. CDR3 nucleotides: TGTGCCAGGTGCTGTAGCAGGAGGGCCCACGAGCAGTACTTC. This encodes CARCCSRRAHEQYF.

CDR3 in amino acids: CASSKSDRDEKLFF. In DNA form, the CDR3 reads TGTGCCAGCAGCAAAAGCGACAGGGATGAAAAACTGTTTTTT. The rearrangement joins TRBV7-2 to TRBJ1-4, with 7 bases matching TRBD1. CDR3 size: 14 residues. Germline CDR1 SGHTA, CDR2 FQGNSA. J was trimmed by 6 bases and V by 5 bases; bases with no gene match: 6.

This chain links TRBV4-1 with TRBJ2-5; 9 bases are a match to TRBD2. The CDR3 is 18 residues long. V gave up 4 bases and J gave up 5 bases; unmatched junction bases: 17. The germline CDR1 and CDR2 sequences are MGHRA and YSYEKL. The CDR3 is CASSLGGGRAGGLETQYF. For the CDR3, the DNA is TGCGCCAGCAGCCTCGGAGGCGGGAGGGCCGGCGGTTTGGAGACCCAGTACTTC.

This rearrangement joins TRBV5-6 to TRBJ1-4; 9 bases map to TRBD1. This CDR3 is 15 amino acids long. V lost 2 bases, J lost 6 bases, and 5 bases stayed unmatched. Germline lookup yields CDR1 SGHDT and CDR2 YYEEEE. The chain's CDR3 is CASSFLGQGHEKLFF. DNA of the CDR3: TGTGCCAGCAGCTTCCTGGGACAGGGCCATGAAAAACTGTTTTTT.

To note about this clone: This same CDR3 is encoded by further DNA sequences in the sample. The chain combines TRBV7-2 with TRBJ2-7; D not certain. This CDR3 spans 13 amino acids. Germline V CDR1 and CDR2: SGHTA, FQGNSA. V was trimmed by 3 bases and J by 2 bases, leaving 8 bases between them. CDR3 in amino acids: CASSFGQTYEQYF. The DNA for the CDR3 is TGTGCCAGCAGCTTTGGGCAGACCTACGAGCAGTACTTC.

The chain has TRBV7-2 and TRBJ2-7; unclear D gene. From germline, CDR1 is SGHTA and CDR2 FQGNSA. This CDR3 is built from 14 residues. V was shortened by 1 base and J by 6 bases, with 13 bases between the two germline ends. The CDR3 is CASSLGSRQGEQYF. The DNA of the CDR3 is TGTGCCAGCAGCTTAGGGTCTCGCCAAGGCGAGCAGTACTTC.

V is TRBV15 and J is TRBJ2-1, with 7 nucleotides matching TRBD1. Germline V gene sequence: CDR1 LNHNV, CDR2 YYDKDF (reference sequence). V lost 3 bases, J lost 6 bases, and 11 bases stayed unmatched. The CDR3 loop spans 16 amino acids. This CDR3 is CATSSIRTGGSNEQFF. CDR3 DNA sequence: TGTGCCACCAGCAGTATACGGACAGGTGGATCCAATGAGCAGTTCTTC.

This clone has a handful of counts. The J gene is TRBJ1-1, the V gene TRBV28; 7 positions agree with TRBD1. With V trimmed by 3 bases and J by 4 bases, 5 bases remained unmatched. This CDR3 comprises 14 residues. Per germline, CDR1 MDHEN and CDR2 SYDVKM. CDR3 amino acids: CASSLTGKVTEAFF. CDR3 in DNA: TGTGCCAGCAGTTTGACAGGGAAGGTCACTGAAGCTTTCTTT.

This rearrangement joins TRBV30 to TRBJ2-1; 8 nucleotides agree with TRBD2. Germline V gene sequence: CDR1 GTSNPN, CDR2 SVGIG (reference sequence). With 0 bases clipped from V and 2 bases from J, the junction kept 3 bases outside the gene matches. The length of the CDR3 is 15 residues. CDR3 in amino acids: CAWSVGTRAYNEQFF. CDR3 nucleotide sequence: TGTGCCTGGAGTGTTGGGACTAGGGCCTACAATGAGCAGTTCTTC.

The chain links TRBV25-1 to TRBJ2-5; D is possibly TRBD1 (6 bases). The V end was cut by 0 bases, the J end by 2 bases, with 16 bases between. The CDR3 runs 17 residues. Germline V lookup: CDR1 MGHDK, CDR2 SYGVNS. The CDR3 region has the DNA TGTGCCAGCAGTGAATACAGGGGAGAATTCGTACAAGAGACCCAGTACTTC. As protein: CASSEYRGEFVQETQYF. Full variable domain (rest looked up from reference TRBV25-1 and TRBJ2-5): EADIYQTPRYLVIGTGKKITLECSQTMGHDKMYWYQQDPGMELHLIHYSYGVNSTEKGDLSSESTVSRIRTEHFPLTLESARPSHTSQYLCASSEYRGEFVQETQYFGPGTRLLVL.

This clone occurred once. A far larger clone differs by one base, so this is likely a read error. The chain combines TRBV7-9 with TRBJ1-2; 8 nucleotides line up with TRBD1. V shed 8 bases, J shed 3 bases, and the junction held 11 bases outside the gene matches. From germline, CDR1 is SEHNR and CDR2 FQNEAQ (reference sequence). The CDR3 has 15 amino acids. CDR3 sequence (DNA): TGTGCCAGCGGCTCAGGGACAGGTACAGACTATGGCTACACCTTC. Translation gives CASGSGTGTDYGYTF.

This clone showed up just a few times. The J gene is TRBJ1-5, the V gene TRBV10-3; D not certain. CDR3 length: 12 residues. CDR1 is ENHRY, CDR2 SYGVKD, per germline. With 9 bases removed from V and 5 bases from J, the gap between germline ends came to 11 bases. In DNA form, the CDR3 reads TGTGCCATAGGACTTGAGGATCAGCCCCAGCATTTT. Amino acid sequence: CAIGLEDQPQHF.

In this sample, this clone turned up many times. The rearrangement uses TRBV5-1 and TRBJ2-6, with TRBD1 as a possible D gene (7 bases). Per germline, CDR1 SGHRS and CDR2 YFSETQ. The V end was cut by 0 bases, the J end by 0 bases, with 16 bases between. This CDR3 has 19 residues. CDR3 DNA sequence: TGCGCCAGCAGCTTGGTCGGAGGGGGCTCCAGCTCTGGGGCCAACGTCCTGACTTTC. This codes for CASSLVGGGSSSGANVLTF.

This clone was picked up one time. The chain is built from TRBV2 and TRBJ1-5; weak D call: TRBD1 (5 bases). The CDR3 spans 13 residues. The V gene lost 8 bases and the J gene lost 4 bases, with 12 bases spanning the gap. Germline-derived CDR1 and CDR2 are SNHLY and FYNNEI. The CDR3 sequence is CASVRDGNQPQHF. In DNA form, the CDR3 reads TGTGCCAGCGTCCGGGACGGAAATCAGCCCCAGCATTTT.

The chain is built from TRBV6-1 and TRBJ2-2, with D perhaps matching TRBD2 (5 bases). V shed 10 bases and J shed 7 bases, with 16 bases lying between them. From germline, CDR1 is MNHNS and CDR2 SASEGT. The CDR3 sequence is 13 residues long. The CDR3 here is CAMKVRAIGELFF. The DNA of the CDR3 is TGTGCCATGAAAGTGAGGGCCATCGGGGAGCTGTTTTTT.

This chain joins TRBV28 and TRBJ1-5; 9 nucleotides align to TRBD1. In germline, CDR1 is MDHEN, CDR2 SYDVKM. The CDR3 consists of 15 residues. The ends lost 5 bases at V and 7 bases at J; junction bases unmatched: 9. The chain's CDR3 is CASSTGQGKYQPQHF. The DNA for the CDR3 is TGTGCCAGCAGTACCGGACAGGGGAAATACCAGCCCCAGCATTTT.

V is TRBV30 and J is TRBJ2-1; D is possibly TRBD1 (6 bases). The ends were cut back, 4 bases at V and 5 bases at J, with 15 bases in the middle. Germline V gene lookup returns CDR1 GTSNPN and CDR2 SVGIG (reference sequence). This CDR3 has 14 amino acids. This CDR3 reads CAWNGGQTNNEQFF. For the CDR3, the DNA is TGTGCCTGGAACGGCGGACAGACCAACAATGAGCAGTTCTTC.

This clone has a single count. The genes are TRBV6-1 and TRBJ1-5; the D gene is possibly TRBD1 (5 bases). Per the germline V gene, CDR1 is MNHNS and CDR2 is SASEGT. The CDR3 has 15 amino acids. V dropped 5 bases and J dropped 7 bases, with 18 bases sitting between them. CDR3 bases: TGTGCCAGCAGTTCCGGGACGCAGAGCCGGCAGCCCCAGCATTTT. Encoded protein: CASSSGTQSRQPQHF.

The genes are TRBV7-9 and TRBJ2-3; 16 bases agree with TRBD2. CDR1 SEHNR and CDR2 FQNEAQ come from the germline V gene (reference sequence). After removal of 5 bases from V and 5 bases from J, the junction contained 13 bases not matched to a gene. This CDR3 contains 19 residues. CDR3 in amino acids: CASSPSGLAGGLGEDTQYF. In DNA form, the CDR3 reads TGTGCCAGCAGCCCCTCGGGACTAGCGGGAGGGCTAGGTGAAGATACGCAGTATTTT. Based on the CDR3 plus reference TRBV7-9 and TRBJ2-3, the full variable domain is DTGVSQNPRHKITKRGQNVTFRCDPISEHNRLYWYRQTLGQGPEFLTYFQNEAQLEKSRLLSDRFSAERPKGSFSTLEIQRTEQGDSAMYLCASSPSGLAGGLGEDTQYFGPGTRLTVL.